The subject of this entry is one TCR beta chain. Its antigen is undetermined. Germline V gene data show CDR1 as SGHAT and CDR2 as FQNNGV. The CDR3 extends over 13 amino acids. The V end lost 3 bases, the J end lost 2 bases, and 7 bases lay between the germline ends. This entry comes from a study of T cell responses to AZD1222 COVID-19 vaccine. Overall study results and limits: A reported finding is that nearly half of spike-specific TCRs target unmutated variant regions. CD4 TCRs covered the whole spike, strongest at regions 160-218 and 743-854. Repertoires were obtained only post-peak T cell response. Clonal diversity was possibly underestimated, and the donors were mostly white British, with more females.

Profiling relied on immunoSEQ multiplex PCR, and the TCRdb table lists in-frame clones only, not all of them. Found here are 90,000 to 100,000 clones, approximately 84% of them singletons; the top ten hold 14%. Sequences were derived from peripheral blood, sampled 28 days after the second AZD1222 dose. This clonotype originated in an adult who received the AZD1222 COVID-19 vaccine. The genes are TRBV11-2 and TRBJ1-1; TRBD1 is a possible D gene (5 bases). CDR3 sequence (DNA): TGTGCCAGCAGCTTCGGGGGTAACACTGAAGCTTTCTTT. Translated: CASSFGGNTEAFF.